A single sample gave rise to the 21 T cell receptor beta chains below, sequenced in a study of technical replicates of blood from a handful of donors. Repertoires were generated with immunoSEQ multiplex PCR, while TCRdb's copy carries only in-frame clones and drops some. The sample holds 79,000 or so clones; over 75% are singletons and the top ten take 0.25%. Sequencing was carried out using T cells isolated from PBMCs. The receptors shown here come from a human donor in good health.

The gene calls are TRBV27 and TRBJ2-1; D is uncertain. This CDR3 is built from 14 residues. The ends were cut back, 7 bases at V and 5 bases at J, with 15 bases in the middle. Germline lookup yields CDR1 MNHEY and CDR2 SMNVEV (reference sequence). As DNA, the CDR3 is TGTGCCAGCATCCTCTCAGGTTTCCACAATGAGCAGTTCTTC. Protein product: CASILSGFHNEQFF.

The rearrangement joins TRBV7-2 to TRBJ2-7, with 10 bases matching TRBD2. The CDR3 runs 16 residues. Looked up from germline, CDR1 is SGHTA and CDR2 is FQGNSA. After removal of 2 bases from V and 4 bases from J, the junction contained 8 bases not matched to a gene. CDR3 sequence: CASSLQGASGRYEQYF. As DNA, the CDR3 is TGTGCCAGCAGCTTACAGGGGGCTAGCGGGAGATACGAGCAGTACTTC.

The V gene is TRBV6-6, the J gene TRBJ1-3, with D possibly being TRBD1 (6 bases). This CDR3 comprises 13 residues. Trimming removed 2 bases from V and 4 bases from J, with 6 bases in between. Germline lookup yields CDR1 MNHNY and CDR2 SVGAGI (reference sequence). The CDR3 region has the DNA TGTGCCAGCAGTTACCAGGGGGGAAACACCATATATTTT. This encodes CASSYQGGNTIYF.

The table lists this clone with a few counts. The chain recombines TRBV4-2 with TRBJ1-3; TRBD1 might be the D (5 bases). This CDR3 comprises 17 residues. The germline gives CDR1 LGHNA, CDR2 YNFKEQ. With 3 bases removed from V and 3 bases from J, the gap between germline ends came to 18 bases. The CDR3 coding sequence is TGTGCCAGCAGCCAGGCCGCGGGGCAACAAGGTGGAAACACCATATATTTT. This sequence encodes CASSQAAGQQGGNTIYF.

This chain links TRBV25-1 with TRBJ1-2, with 9 bases lining up with TRBD1. The CDR3 sequence is 15 residues long. The germline gives CDR1 MGHDK, CDR2 SYGVNS. J was trimmed by 4 bases and V by 2 bases; bases with no gene match: 5. CDR3 nucleotides: TGTGCCAGCAGTGAACCGACAGGGGGTATCTATGGCTACACCTTC. This sequence encodes CASSEPTGGIYGYTF.

The CDR3 loop reads CASSLNRGENTEAFF. Here the CDR3 DNA reads TGTGCCAGCAGCTTAAACAGGGGGGAGAACACTGAAGCTTTCTTT. The rearrangement uses TRBV11-3 and TRBJ1-1; 8 bases agree with TRBD1. V was clipped by 2 bases and J by 1 base; unmatched bases: 3. CDR3 size: 15 residues. Germline V gives CDR1 SGHNT, CDR2 YENEEA.

This rearrangement joins TRBV4-1 to TRBJ2-1, with a weak D call TRBD1 (5 bases). Germline V gene data show CDR1 as MGHRA and CDR2 as YSYEKL. The CDR3 contains 16 residues. With 2 bases removed from V and 0 bases from J, the gap between germline ends came to 11 bases. This CDR3 reads CASSQSHQGSYNEQFF. For the CDR3, the DNA is TGCGCCAGCAGCCAAAGCCATCAGGGCTCCTACAATGAGCAGTTCTTC.

This clone was seen just once. The chain carries TRBV6-1 and TRBJ2-7, with D uncertain. The CDR3 length is 12 residues. Trimming took off 6 bases at V and 6 bases at J, with 12 bases between the two ends. The germline CDR1 and CDR2 sequences are MNHNS and SASEGT. CDR3 protein: CASSQAASEQYF. The CDR3 bases are TGTGCCAGCAGCCAAGCAGCGTCCGAGCAGTACTTC.

The gene calls are TRBV19 and TRBJ2-2; D unclear. The CDR3 length is 11 residues. Between the trimmed V and J ends, which lost 3 bases and 7 bases, there was a span of 3 bases. Germline V gene data show CDR1 as LNHDA and CDR2 as SQIVND (reference sequence). CDR3 nucleotides: TGTGCCAGTAGTATTCTCGGGGAGCTGTTTTTT. It is translated as CASSILGELFF.

This chain links TRBV4-1 with TRBJ2-7; D unresolved. Trimming left V 1 base short and J 1 base short, with 11 bases between. The CDR3 contains 15 residues. Germline values: CDR1 MGHRA, CDR2 YSYEKL. CDR3 coding DNA: TGCGCCAGCAGCCAAGCCCTTAGCTCTTCCTACGAGCAGTACTTC. Translation: CASSQALSSSYEQYF.

With regard to this clone: One end of the junction is discordant with germline, which a read error may explain. V is TRBV7-7 and J is TRBJ2-5, with 8 nucleotides matching TRBD2. The CDR3 loop spans 14 amino acids. The germline gives CDR1 SSHAT, CDR2 FNYEAQ (reference sequence). For the CDR3, the DNA is TGTGCTAGCAGCCGCGGGGGGTACCAAGAGACCCAGTACTTC. This codes for CASSRGGYQETQYF.

This clone was counted a few times. The chain uses TRBV10-1 and TRBJ1-1; no reliable D call. Germline assignment: CDR1 WNHNN and CDR2 SYGVQD (reference sequence). V was clipped by 4 bases and J by 1 base, with 7 bases between them. The CDR3 extends over 13 amino acids. The CDR3: CASSVNRNTEAFF. In DNA form, the CDR3 reads TGCGCCAGCAGTGTGAACAGGAACACTGAAGCTTTCTTT.

V is TRBV28 and J is TRBJ2-1, with 15 positions matching TRBD2. In germline, CDR1 is MDHEN, CDR2 SYDVKM. V shed 5 bases, J shed 13 bases, and the junction held 12 bases outside the gene matches. The CDR3 runs to 16 residues. This chain's CDR3 is CASSETGTSGRSRQFF. Here the CDR3 DNA reads TGTGCCAGCAGTGAAACTGGGACTAGCGGGAGGTCAAGACAGTTCTTC. Together with reference TRBV28 and TRBJ2-1, the CDR3 gives the full variable domain: DVKVTQSSRYLVKRTGEKVFLECVQDMDHENMFWYRQDPGLGLRLIYFSYDVKMKEKGDIPEGYSVSREKKERFSLILESASTNQTSMYLCASSETGTSGRSRQFFGPGTRLTVL.

This clone was seen a single time. This chain joins TRBV2 and TRBJ1-4; tentative D call: TRBD1 (6 bases). The germline CDR1 and CDR2 sequences are SNHLY and FYNNEI. The CDR3 contains 19 residues. Trimming shortened V by 3 bases and J by 0 bases, and 20 bases separated the two germline ends. CDR3 coding DNA: TGTGCCAGCAGTGATTTAGGAATGACAGGCGCGACAACTAATGAAAAACTGTTTTTT. It is translated as CASSDLGMTGATTNEKLFF. Full variable domain (outside the CDR3, taken from reference TRBV2 and TRBJ1-4): EPEVTQTPSHQVTQMGQEVILRCVPISNHLYFYWYRQILGQKVEFLVSFYNNEISEKSEIFDDQFSVERPDGSNFTLKIRSTKLEDSAMYFCASSDLGMTGATTNEKLFFGSGTQLSVL.

CDR3: CASSLSTGAGAFF. The CDR3 bases are TGTGCCAGCAGTTTATCAACAGGGGCCGGAGCTTTCTTT. V and J are TRBV28 and TRBJ1-1; 7 positions match TRBD1. The CDR3 contains 13 residues. J was trimmed by 10 bases and V by 1 base; bases with no gene match: 6. The V gene's germline CDR1 is MDHEN and CDR2 SYDVKM.

V is TRBV5-1 and J is TRBJ2-1; a possible D gene is TRBD2 (6 bases). Trimming cost V 5 bases and J 9 bases, with 9 bases left between them. The CDR3 spans 11 residues. CDR1 is SGHRS, CDR2 YFSETQ, per germline. The CDR3 sequence is CASRVAVEQFF. The CDR3, as DNA: TGCGCCAGCAGGGTAGCGGTTGAGCAGTTCTTC.

This sequence joins TRBV10-3 and TRBJ2-3, with 13 bases identical to TRBD2. Germline V gene sequence: CDR1 ENHRY, CDR2 SYGVKD. The CDR3 consists of 16 residues. The V and J ends lost 6 bases and 1 base, in that order; junction bases with no gene match: 4. The CDR3 nucleotides are TGTGCCATCAGATTAGGACTAGCGGGGGGCACAGATACGCAGTATTTT. It is translated as CAIRLGLAGGTDTQYF.

This chain uses TRBV13 with TRBJ2-5, with 7 nucleotides matching TRBD1. V was pared by 1 base and J by 0 bases, with 5 bases of the junction left unmatched. The CDR3 consists of 16 residues. The germline gives CDR1 PRHDT, CDR2 FYEKMQ (reference sequence). The CDR3 sequence: CASSLVGTEYQETQYF. In DNA, the CDR3 is TGTGCCAGCAGCTTAGTAGGGACAGAGTACCAAGAGACCCAGTACTTC.

The chain has TRBV27 and TRBJ2-2; tentatively, D is TRBD2 (5 bases). The CDR3 extends over 13 amino acids. Trimming left V 3 bases short and J 5 bases short, with 7 bases between. Per germline, CDR1 MNHEY and CDR2 SMNVEV (reference sequence). The CDR3, as DNA: TGTGCCAGCAGTTTTAGCGTTACCGGGGAGCTGTTTTTT. Residues: CASSFSVTGELFF.

The chain carries TRBV27 and TRBJ2-7; 8 bases fit TRBD2. Germline CDR1 MNHEY, CDR2 SMNVEV (reference sequence). The junction had 8 bases not matched to a gene; V was cut back by 8 bases and J by 2 bases. This CDR3 has 14 residues. The CDR3 DNA sequence: TGTGCCAGCGGACCGGGAGGGACCGCCTACGAGCAGTACTTC. As protein: CASGPGGTAYEQYF.

Only one count was recorded for this clone. The chain recombines TRBV6-5 with TRBJ1-2; 7 bases are shared with TRBD1. The CDR3 has 14 amino acids. V lost 10 bases and J lost 6; bases outside the gene matches: 14. Looked up from germline, CDR1 is MNHEY and CDR2 is SVGAGI. The CDR3 reads CATRLSPTGDGYTF. The CDR3 coding sequence is TGTGCCACCCGACTTTCACCTACAGGGGATGGCTACACCTTC.